The table lists the clone carrying this TCR beta chain with a few counts. This record comes from a study of response to subunit inactivated influenza vaccine. J was trimmed by 4 bases and V by 7 bases; bases with no gene match: 11. Germline V gene lookup returns CDR1 ENHRY and CDR2 SYGVKD. This CDR3 spans 15 amino acids. TCRdb reprocessed the RT-PCR reads with MiXCR, giving one entry per CDR3 protein. The sample records roughly 620,000 distinct CDR3 sequences, over 9% being singletons. These data also featured in a second study, about T cells expressing NK-cell markers. As reported in that work: It was by 5'RACE template switching with UMIs that TCR beta cDNA was made. There were a handful of donors in whom these clonotypes also led the CD3+CD56-NKG2C+ fraction. Whether the expanded NKG2C+ T cell clones recognized HCMV remained unclear.

The TCR comes from a man over 45 who received an inactivated influenza vaccine. The sequencing used PBMCs from blood, collected on the day of vaccination. The chain recombines TRBV10-3 with TRBJ2-7, with TRBD1 identical over 9 bases. CDR3 sequence (DNA): TGTGCCATCAAAGACAGGGGGGGCAAGGGGTACGAGCAGTACTTC. Translating it yields CAIKDRGGKGYEQYF.